What follows is one T cell receptor (beta chain) and its context. The antigen remains undetermined. The data stem from a study of T cell responses to AZD1222 COVID-19 vaccine. The study's findings and limits: At study baseline, merely roughly 6 AZD1222 recipients were seropositive.

The CDR3 is made up of 14 amino acids. Germline CDR1 SGHDT, CDR2 YYEEEE. V lost 2 bases and J 3 bases, leaving 11 bases between the germline ends. This table comes from immunoSEQ multiplex PCR, and its TCRdb copy is limited to in-frame clones, with some not included. The table lists about 84,000 clones, 70% to 90% of them singletons. The chain uses TRBV5-6 and TRBJ1-1, with D perhaps matching TRBD1 (6 bases). The source of this sequence is an adult who received the AZD1222 COVID-19 vaccine. The source material was peripheral blood, sampled 28 days after the second AZD1222 dose. The CDR3 DNA reads TGTGCCAGCAGCTTCCAGGGGTCGGACACTGAAGCTTTCTTT. Translated, it gives CASSFQGSDTEAFF.